The rows below give T cell receptor beta chains drawn from one sample of a study of patients and donors after allogeneic stem cell transplantation. One entry per CDR3 protein, called by TCRdb with MiXCR from the RT-PCR reads. The sample includes tens of thousands of distinct CDR3 sequences, about 8% of them seen just once. Specimen: blood, either unsorted or a sorted T cell fraction (not recorded which). These receptors were obtained from a human donor who was either an allogeneic HSCT recipient or a stem cell or donor lymphocyte infusion donor (not recorded which). It is not recorded whose cells these are; they may come from a transplant donor. Each CDR3 is given without its conserved first and last residue. Only part of the rows carry a size: once, few, many, or a class if the clone is expanded.

j_call: TRBJ2-1
v_call: TRBV5-1
clone_size: few
cdr3_aa: ASSLIFDVMSSYNEQF

j_call: TRBJ2-1
v_call: TRBV11-1
clone_size: many
cdr3_aa: ASSPRTSGLSNEQF

j_call: TRBJ1-1
v_call: TRBV9
clone_size: few
cdr3_aa: ASSEGGAAGTEAF

j_call: TRBJ2-1
v_call: TRBV5-1
clone_size: many
cdr3_aa: ASSSGLWDNEQF

j_call: TRBJ1-2
v_call: TRBV4-2
clone_size: few
cdr3_aa: ASSQESTGTYGYT

j_call: TRBJ2-1
v_call: TRBV20-1
clone_size: many
cdr3_aa: SARDSRGLEMQF

j_call: TRBJ2-7
v_call: TRBV7-9
clone_size: many
cdr3_aa: ASSLVEDTSYEQY

j_call: TRBJ1-1
v_call: TRBV28
clone_size: many
cdr3_aa: ASGQQYTEAF

j_call: TRBJ2-6
v_call: TRBV18
clone_size: few
cdr3_aa: ASRPSVSKYGANVLT

j_call: TRBJ1-6
v_call: TRBV5-6
clone_size: many
cdr3_aa: ASSLWTGGESSPLH

j_call: TRBJ2-5
v_call: TRBV15
clone_size: NA
cdr3_aa: ATSRKGEGGETQY

j_call: TRBJ2-7
v_call: TRBV27
clone_size: many
cdr3_aa: ASTPGEGLSYEQY

j_call: TRBJ1-4
v_call: TRBV7-9
clone_size: many
cdr3_aa: ASSFRDRGNQKLF

j_call: TRBJ2-5
v_call: TRBV4-1
clone_size: NA
cdr3_aa: ASSHPGAEETQY

j_call: TRBJ1-4
v_call: TRBV5-1
clone_size: NA
cdr3_aa: ASSLMGAANEKLF

j_call: TRBJ2-5
v_call: TRBV29-1
clone_size: NA
cdr3_aa: SVRRAQETQY

j_call: TRBJ1-2
v_call: TRBV11-3
clone_size: few
cdr3_aa: ASSLELGTDYGYT

j_call: TRBJ1-2
v_call: TRBV5-1
clone_size: many
cdr3_aa: ASSLARPGVGYGYT

j_call: TRBJ1-6
v_call: TRBV19
clone_size: NA
cdr3_aa: ASSIVQGSYNSPLH

j_call: TRBJ1-4
v_call: TRBV7-2
clone_size: many
cdr3_aa: ASSFWTGDEKLF

j_call: TRBJ2-7
v_call: TRBV7-9
clone_size: NA
cdr3_aa: ASSFGGAGGGEQY

j_call: TRBJ2-2
v_call: TRBV11-1
clone_size: many
cdr3_aa: ASSLDSQMPLF

j_call: TRBJ1-1
v_call: TRBV12-3/TRBV12-4
clone_size: many
cdr3_aa: ASSLPGQGGTEAF

j_call: TRBJ2-1
v_call: TRBV4-2
clone_size: many
cdr3_aa: ASSQGARDSWNEQF

j_call: TRBJ2-2
v_call: TRBV6-1
clone_size: medium-sized
cdr3_aa: ASTLDRGSPGELF

j_call: TRBJ2-5
v_call: TRBV24-1
clone_size: many
cdr3_aa: ATSDWDTTETQY

j_call: TRBJ2-2
v_call: TRBV7-8
clone_size: NA
cdr3_aa: ASSLRAGRTGELF